These 9 T cell receptor beta chains came from one sample sequenced in a study of cytomegalovirus exposure and HLA in healthy donors. It was with 60 Vbeta and 13 Jbeta primers that the PCR ran. The method was immunoSEQ multiplex PCR; TCRdb's version includes in-frame clones alone and lacks a portion of them. This sample has 55,000 to 85,000 clones; approximately 60% occur once, and the top ten carry approximately 2.9%. The sequenced sample consisted of PBMCs. Receptor source: a woman in her forties or fifties in good health and CMV-seronegative.

The chain joins TRBV4-2 to TRBJ2-5; 16 bases fit TRBD2. V lost 4 bases to trimming and J lost 5 bases; unmatched junction nucleotides: 7. Per the germline V gene, CDR1 is LGHNA and CDR2 is YNFKEQ. This CDR3 comprises 17 residues. CDR3 sequence (DNA): TGTGCCAGCAGCCTCGGGACTAGCGGGAGGGCCGATGAGACCCAGTACTTC. It specifies CASSLGTSGRADETQYF.

This clone turned up a few times. The V and J genes are TRBV5-4 and TRBJ2-1; 7 nucleotides align to TRBD2. The germline CDR1 and CDR2 sequences are SGHNT and YYREEE (reference sequence). After removal of 0 bases from V and 0 bases from J, the junction contained 3 bases not matched to a gene. The CDR3 totals 16 residues. The CDR3 is CASSLAGGSSYNEQFF. CDR3 in DNA: TGTGCCAGCAGCTTGGCGGGCGGGAGCTCCTACAATGAGCAGTTCTTC.

This sequence joins TRBV4-3 and TRBJ1-1; the D gene is possibly TRBD1 (5 bases). CDR1 and CDR2 from the germline V gene are LGHNA and YSLEER. Trimming removed 0 bases at V and 4 bases at J, with 9 bases between. The CDR3 is made up of 14 amino acids. CDR3 bases: TGCGCCAGCAGCCAAGATCTGGGGGGCACTGAAGCTTTCTTT. Its protein is CASSQDLGGTEAFF.

The rearrangement joins TRBV7-2 to TRBJ1-2; D unresolved. CDR1 is SGHTA, CDR2 FQGNSA, per germline. Between the trimmed V and J ends, which lost 5 bases and 2 bases, there was a span of 18 bases. The CDR3 length is 16 residues. The CDR3 region is CASSPAASSRNYGYTF. For the CDR3, the DNA is TGTGCCAGCAGCCCCGCAGCGTCCTCGCGGAACTATGGCTACACCTTC.

In DNA form, the CDR3 reads TGTGCCAGCAGCTTGGCCGAGTGGGAGGGAGGATATACGCAGTATTTT. Its translation: CASSLAEWEGGYTQYF. The chain has TRBV5-4 and TRBJ2-3, with 7 bases lining up with TRBD2. CDR3 length: 16 amino acids. Germline V gene lookup returns CDR1 SGHNT and CDR2 YYREEE (reference sequence). Germline trimming cut 0 bases from V and 7 bases from J; bases unmatched to any gene: 11.

The chain has TRBV5-6 and TRBJ1-1, with D hard to call. There are 13 residues in the CDR3. V was pared by 4 bases and J by 5 bases, with 12 bases between. Germline CDR1 SGHDT, CDR2 YYEEEE. Here the CDR3 DNA reads TGTGCCAGCAGCAGGGAGGAAGGGACTGAAGCTTTCTTT. It translates to CASSREEGTEAFF.

The rearrangement uses TRBV13 and TRBJ2-7; 7 positions agree with TRBD1. The CDR3 totals 15 residues. V shed 5 bases and J 2 bases; nucleotides not matched to a gene: 9. The germline V gene encodes CDR1 PRHDT and CDR2 FYEKMQ (reference sequence). The CDR3 DNA sequence: TGTGCCAGCAGCCCCCGGACAGGCAGGACCTACGAGCAGTACTTC. Amino acid sequence: CASSPRTGRTYEQYF.

V gene TRBV28 combines with J gene TRBJ1-1; 9 nucleotides align to TRBD1. V was pared by 11 bases and J by 10 bases, with 17 bases of the junction left unmatched. The CDR3 runs to 14 residues. The V gene's germline CDR1 is MDHEN and CDR2 SYDVKM. CDR3 nucleotides: TGTGCCGGGAGCCGGGACAGGGCGCTCCGGGTAGCTTTCTTT. Its protein product is CAGSRDRALRVAFF.

The table lists this clone with a count of one. The chain employs TRBV9 and TRBJ2-5; D gene uncertain. V shed 0 bases and J shed 2 bases, with 11 bases lying between them. Germline CDR1 is SGDLS and CDR2 is YYNGEE. The CDR3 extends over 15 amino acids. The CDR3 is CASSVGPGPQETQYF. CDR3 nucleotide sequence: TGTGCCAGCAGCGTAGGGCCAGGCCCACAAGAGACCCAGTACTTC.